A single count supports the clone carrying this TCR beta chain. The treatment was: some 20 received Ad26.COV2.S at low or high dose, single or two shots; about 5 received placebo; per-sample allocation not given. At day 63 after the first vaccine or placebo injection, samples were drawn. The sample originates from a study of Ad26.COV2.S vaccination and SARS-CoV-2 variants. Overall study: The trial was COV1001 and the donor's arm was Ad26.COV2.S.

Produced via immunoSEQ multiplex PCR; TCRdb's table is partial and in-frame only. The table shows roughly 680,000 clones, with around 90% occurring only once. The sequence was obtained from a person between 18 and 59 years old who received the Ad26.COV2.S COVID-19 vaccine or a placebo. The starting material was peripheral blood, obtained in a trial of Ad26.COV2.S vaccine versus placebo.

CDR3 in amino acids: CASSLAGGPDTQYF. As DNA, the CDR3 is TGTGCCAGCAGCTTAGCGGGGGGGCCAGATACGCAGTATTTT. V and J are TRBV6-5 and TRBJ2-3; 11 bases align to TRBD2. V was clipped by 6 bases and J by 4 bases; unmatched bases: 3. The CDR3 sequence is 14 residues long. Germline V gene data show CDR1 as MNHEY and CDR2 as SVGAGI.